These T cell receptor beta chains were read from a single sample in a study of blood T cell repertoires in COVID-19. Data came from immunoSEQ multiplex PCR; TCRdb stores just in-frame clones and leaves some out. The table has about 300,000 clones, more than 70% seen once. Sequencing was performed on peripheral blood. These receptors came from a man aged 18 to 30 who had recovered from COVID-19. The CDR3 runs from the conserved cysteine through the conserved F or W. The order of the fields is J gene, clone size, V gene, CDR3 length, CDR3 protein. Expanded clones are given a class, and other clones once, few, many or no size at all.

TRBJ2-2,.,TRBV10-2,11,CASTVGGELFF
TRBJ2-7,.,TRBV5-1,14,CASSQSGTGYEQYF
TRBJ2-1,.,TRBV9,16,CASSVATLAGGNEQFF
TRBJ1-4,.,TRBV11-1,15,CASSLDSATNEKLFF
TRBJ2-7,.,TRBV5-4,17,CASSLEAGGPRTYEQYF
TRBJ2-2,few,TRBV4-1,13,CASQGGNTGELFF
TRBJ1-6,.,TRBV5-8,15,CASSLVGGGNSPLHF
TRBJ2-5,.,TRBV5-1,16,CASSLAIRQSQETQYF
TRBJ1-2,.,TRBV5-1,15,CASSLIGQGDYGYTF
TRBJ1-3,once,TRBV15,15,CATSRDSRAGNTIYF
TRBJ1-6,.,TRBV7-3,16,CASSLVGGVLGSPLHF
TRBJ2-3,.,TRBV10-1,14,CASSEWTGTDTQYF
TRBJ1-1,.,TRBV19,14,CASSTAGMNTEAFF
TRBJ2-2,.,TRBV7-9,17,CASTETTGNPDIGELFF
TRBJ2-2,few,TRBV7-2,16,CASSLGPGGRTGELFF
TRBJ1-5,.,TRBV3-1/TRBV3-2,14,CASSQGPTNQPQHF
TRBJ1-1,.,TRBV27,13,CASSLRKNTEAFF
TRBJ1-2,.,TRBV19,15,CASGQGQARFYGYTF
TRBJ2-1,.,TRBV10-3,13,CAIRPPWANEQFF
TRBJ2-1,.,TRBV2,14,CASSATSTYNEQFF
TRBJ1-1,.,TRBV29-1,14,CSVEPRGEDTEAFF
TRBJ1-2,few,TRBV4-2,15,CASSRTLRDRDDYTF
TRBJ1-1,.,TRBV6-5,12,CASSTGSAEAFF
TRBJ2-7,.,TRBV9,14,CASSAGQSSYEQYF
TRBJ2-5,.,TRBV6-2/TRBV6-3,17,CASSYGVAEGLQETQYF
TRBJ2-1,.,TRBV11-1,15,CASSLVPGLNNEQFF
TRBJ1-1,once,TRBV7-2,12,CASSSSGVRAFF
TRBJ1-5,.,TRBV18,12,CASSPENQPQHF
TRBJ2-2,.,TRBV7-3,14,CASSPQQGTGELFF
TRBJ2-7,.,TRBV6-5,14,CASSRSRGSYEQYF
TRBJ1-1,.,TRBV25-1,14,CASSSDRGNAEAFF
TRBJ2-3,.,TRBV10-3,15,CAIRSTSGSPDTQYF
TRBJ2-1,.,TRBV5-1,14,CASSSAGVVHEQFF
TRBJ1-1,.,TRBV6-2/TRBV6-3,17,CASSYGIHRGSRTEAFF
TRBJ1-2,.,TRBV9,15,CASSVDPGANYGYTF
TRBJ1-5,.,TRBV7-2,17,CASSLNWGTAGRQPQHF
TRBJ1-1,few,TRBV6-5,14,CASNSQGAGTEAFF
TRBJ2-7,.,TRBV27,14,CASSSGQSSYEQYF
TRBJ2-5,few,TRBV7-9,14,CASSLGTGQETQYF
TRBJ2-7,.,TRBV6-6,15,CASSYDGTLTYEQYF
TRBJ2-3,.,TRBV18,16,CASSTAGGLRTDTQYF
TRBJ1-2,.,TRBV2,13,CASSDRADYGYTF
TRBJ2-7,.,TRBV28,16,CASSLSQGAELDEQYF
TRBJ2-1,.,TRBV7-9,17,CASSTPGTGGDENEQFF
TRBJ2-3,.,TRBV9,16,CASSVEGAGVVNTQYF
TRBJ2-7,once,TRBV5-1,15,CASSLGQTSSYEQYF
TRBJ2-5,.,TRBV20-1,14,CSASIASYQETQYF
TRBJ1-1,.,TRBV3-1/TRBV3-2,19,CASSQDPSPGVGMNTEAFF
TRBJ1-4,.,TRBV5-1,15,CASSLGHPTNEKLFF
TRBJ1-6,.,TRBV9,12,CASGQGNSPLHF
TRBJ1-4,.,TRBV6-5,15,CASSEQGRTNEKLFF